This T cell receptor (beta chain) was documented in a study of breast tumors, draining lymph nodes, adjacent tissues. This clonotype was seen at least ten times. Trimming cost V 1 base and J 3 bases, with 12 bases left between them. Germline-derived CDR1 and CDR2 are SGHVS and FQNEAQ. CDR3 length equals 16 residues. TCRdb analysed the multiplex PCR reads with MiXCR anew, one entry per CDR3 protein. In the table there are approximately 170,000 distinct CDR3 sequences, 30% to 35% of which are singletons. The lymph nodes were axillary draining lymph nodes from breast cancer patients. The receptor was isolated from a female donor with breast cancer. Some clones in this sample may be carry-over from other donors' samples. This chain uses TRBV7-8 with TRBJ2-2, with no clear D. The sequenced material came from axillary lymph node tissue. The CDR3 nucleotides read TGTGCCAGCAGCTTAGTTGGGATAGGGCACACCGGGGAGCTGTTTTTT. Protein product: CASSLVGIGHTGELFF.